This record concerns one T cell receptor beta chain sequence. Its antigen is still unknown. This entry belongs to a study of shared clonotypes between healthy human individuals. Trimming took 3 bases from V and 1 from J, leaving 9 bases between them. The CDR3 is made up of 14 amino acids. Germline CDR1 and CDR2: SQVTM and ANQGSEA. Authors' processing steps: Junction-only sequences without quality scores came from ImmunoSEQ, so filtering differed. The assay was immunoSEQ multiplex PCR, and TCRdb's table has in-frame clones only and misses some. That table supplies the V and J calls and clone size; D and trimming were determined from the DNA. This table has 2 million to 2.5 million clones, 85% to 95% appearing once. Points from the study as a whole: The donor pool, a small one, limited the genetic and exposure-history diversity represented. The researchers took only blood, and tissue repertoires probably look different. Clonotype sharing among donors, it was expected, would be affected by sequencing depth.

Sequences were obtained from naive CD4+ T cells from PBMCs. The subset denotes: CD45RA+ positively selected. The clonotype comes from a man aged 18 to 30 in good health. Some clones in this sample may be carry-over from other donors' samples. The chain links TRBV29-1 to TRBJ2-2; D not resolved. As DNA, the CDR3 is TGCAGCGTTGATCCAGATCAGAACACCGGGGAGCTGTTTTTT. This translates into CSVDPDQNTGELFF.